The rows below give T cell receptor beta chains drawn from one sample of a study of blood T cell repertoires in COVID-19. Sequencing used immunoSEQ multiplex PCR; TCRdb keeps in-frame clones, though not all of them. This table holds roughly 67,000 clones, roughly 85% found once. Sequenced material: peripheral blood. The source is a man aged 50-60 years with acute or convalescent COVID-19. Both conserved end residues are part of each CDR3. D genes are given only for firm matches. The size entry is marked missing in some rows and otherwise reads once, few, many or a size class.

TRBV15	TRBJ2-5	NA	NA	TGTGCCACCAGCAGAGGCGAGACGGCGGGGCCACACCAAGAGACCCAGTACTTC	CATSRGETAGPHQETQYF
TRBV3-1/TRBV3-2	TRBJ2-5	once	NA	TGTGCCAGCAGCCAAGATAGGAGCGAGACCCAGTACTTC	CASSQDRSETQYF
TRBV7-2	TRBJ2-7	NA	TRBD2	TGTGCCAGCAGGGGTGCAGGGAGGGTCGGAGACGAGCAGTACTTC	CASRGAGRVGDEQYF
TRBV5-6	TRBJ2-3	NA	NA	TGTGCCAGCAGCCCCCCTAGAAGGGGCGCAGATACGCAGTATTTT	CASSPPRRGADTQYF
TRBV5-4	TRBJ1-2	NA	TRBD1	TGTGCCAGCAGCTTTCTACAGGGGACGGATGGCTACACCTTC	CASSFLQGTDGYTF
TRBV25-1	TRBJ1-6	NA	TRBD1	TGTGCCAGCAGTGAAACAGGGGGAGGTAATTCACCCCTCCACTTT	CASSETGGGNSPLHF
TRBV7-8	TRBJ1-5	NA	NA	TGTGCCAGCAGCTTGACCGCTGGGTGGGCAAGCAGCAATCAGCCCCAGCATTTT	CASSLTAGWASSNQPQHF
TRBV30	TRBJ1-6	NA	NA	TGTGCCTGGAGCTCAGGGTCGGATTCACCCCTCCACTTT	CAWSSGSDSPLHF
TRBV24-1	TRBJ2-5	NA	TRBD2	TGTGCCACCCAGGCAGGGGTAGCGGGAAAAGAGACCCAGTACTTC	CATQAGVAGKETQYF
TRBV7-9	TRBJ2-7	NA	TRBD2	TGTGCCAGCAGCTTAGAAGCTAGCGGGGGGGCCTACGAGCAGTACTTC	CASSLEASGGAYEQYF
TRBV3-1/TRBV3-2	TRBJ1-2	NA	TRBD1	TGTGCCAGCAGCCTAGAGGACAGGGAGGGTCTGGGCTACACCTTC	CASSLEDREGLGYTF
TRBV6-5	TRBJ1-5	NA	TRBD1	TGTGCCAGCAGCGCAACAGGGGGCAGCAATCAGCCCCAGCATTTT	CASSATGGSNQPQHF
TRBV6-5	TRBJ2-5	NA	TRBD2	TGTGCCAGCAGTTACTCATCTAGCGGGGGGGAAGAGACCCAGTACTTC	CASSYSSSGGEETQYF
TRBV6-1	TRBJ2-1	NA	TRBD2	TGTGCCAGCAGTGAAGGGGGGAGAGTGGGTAGCGGGGTCTACAATGAGCAGTTCTTC	CASSEGGRVGSGVYNEQFF
TRBV27	TRBJ2-3	NA	NA	TGTGCCAGCAGTGACTCTAGCACAGATACGCAGTATTTT	CASSDSSTDTQYF
TRBV4-1	TRBJ2-3	NA	TRBD2	TGCGCCAGCAGCCGAGACCATAGCGGGGGTGGTGATACGCAGTATTTT	CASSRDHSGGGDTQYF
TRBV19	TRBJ1-2	NA	TRBD1	TGTGCCAGTAGTATTAGGATTGGACAGGGCAAAGGCTACACCTTC	CASSIRIGQGKGYTF
TRBV15	TRBJ1-6	NA	TRBD1	TGTGCCACCAGCAGGGGACAGAAGACGGGCTCCTATAATTCACCCCTCCACTTT	CATSRGQKTGSYNSPLHF
TRBV30	TRBJ1-4	NA	NA	TGTGCCTGGAGACTGTGGAGAGGCGAAAAACTGTTTTTT	CAWRLWRGEKLFF
TRBV27	TRBJ2-3	once	NA	TGTGCCAGCAGGATGGGGGTGACAGGATGGGGTGGCATGAGCACAGATACGCAGTATTTT	CASRMGVTGWGGMSTDTQYF
TRBV11-3	TRBJ2-5	NA	TRBD2	TGTGCCAGCAGCGGACTAGCGGGAGAGACCCAGTACTTC	CASSGLAGETQYF
TRBV7-2	TRBJ1-1	NA	TRBD1	TGTGCCAGCAGACAGGGGGCTTTGAACACTGAAGCTTTCTTT	CASRQGALNTEAFF
TRBV4-1	TRBJ2-7	NA	NA	TGCGCCAGCAGCCATCCCCTGGAGGCCGAGCAGTACTTC	CASSHPLEAEQYF
TRBV11-2	TRBJ2-7	few	TRBD1	TGTGCCAGCAGCCCACTAAGGCGACAGGGGCTTTACGAGCAGTACTTC	CASSPLRRQGLYEQYF
TRBV5-6	TRBJ2-7	once	NA	TGTGCCAGCAGCCAGGTCGTTTCCTACGAGCAGTACTTC	CASSQVVSYEQYF
TRBV7-8	TRBJ1-1	NA	NA	TGTGCCAGCACCCCGGCCCATGGGGGCCCCATGAACACTGAAGCTTTCTTT	CASTPAHGGPMNTEAFF
TRBV27	TRBJ2-7	NA	NA	TGTGCCAGCTCTGCCGGGTCGAGCTCCTACGAGCAGTACTTC	CASSAGSSSYEQYF
TRBV23-1	TRBJ2-6	NA	TRBD1	TGCGCCAGCAGTCAATCGGGGGGACAGGTTTACTCTGGGGCCAACGTCCTGACTTTC	CASSQSGGQVYSGANVLTF
TRBV10-3	TRBJ2-1	NA	TRBD2	TGTGCCATCAGACGGACTAGCAATGAGCAGTTCTTC	CAIRRTSNEQFF
TRBV6-5	TRBJ1-5	once	NA	TGTGCCAGCATGATTGCAGGGATCAATCAGCCCCAGCATTTT	CASMIAGINQPQHF
TRBV27	TRBJ1-2	NA	TRBD1	TGTGCCAGCAGTTTACTAGGGACAGGGGGCGCAGTCTATGGCTACACCTTC	CASSLLGTGGAVYGYTF
TRBV11-2	TRBJ1-4	NA	NA	TGTGCCAGCAGCTTAGAGAGGGATGGGGAAAAACTGTTTTTT	CASSLERDGEKLFF
TRBV4-1	TRBJ2-5	NA	NA	TGCGCCAGCCAGGGTCAGCTCCTGGGCGTGGGTTTGGAGACCCAGTACTTC	CASQGQLLGVGLETQYF
TRBV4-1	TRBJ1-6	few	TRBD1	TGCGCCAGCAGCGTTCCGGACAGGGAAAATTCACCCCTCCACTTT	CASSVPDRENSPLHF
TRBV28	TRBJ2-2	NA	TRBD2	TGTGCCAGCCACTCCCTTCTCGCGGGGGATTATACCGGGGAGCTGTTTTTT	CASHSLLAGDYTGELFF
TRBV15	TRBJ2-2	NA	NA	TGTGCCACCAGCAGAGAGCGCGGGCTCAACACCGGGGAGCTGTTTTTT	CATSRERGLNTGELFF
TRBV6-1	TRBJ1-1	NA	TRBD1	TGTGCCAGCAGTGAAATCCGGGACAGAAGTGAAGCTTTCTTT	CASSEIRDRSEAFF
TRBV3-1/TRBV3-2	TRBJ2-7	NA	NA	TGTGCCAGCAGCCAAGGTTCAGGGCCCCAGTGGGAGCAGTACTTC	CASSQGSGPQWEQYF
TRBV27	TRBJ2-5	NA	TRBD1	TGTGCCAGCAGTTTAAAAATGGACAGGGGTATCGAGACCCAGTACTTC	CASSLKMDRGIETQYF
TRBV21-1	TRBJ1-2	NA	NA	TGTGCCAGCAGCATTCAAGGGGGCCCCTACCAGAGGGGCTACACCTTC	CASSIQGGPYQRGYTF
TRBV25-1	TRBJ2-7	NA	TRBD1	TGTGCCAGCAGTGAGACAGGGGAGAGTTACGAGCAGTACTTC	CASSETGESYEQYF
TRBV28	TRBJ2-1	NA	NA	TGTGCCAGCAGGGGAGGTAACGACAATGAGCAGTTCTTC	CASRGGNDNEQFF
TRBV19	TRBJ2-3	few	TRBD1	TGTGCCAGTAGCGCACAGGGGGCAGATACGCAGTATTTT	CASSAQGADTQYF
TRBV24-1	TRBJ2-6	few	NA	TGTGCCACCAGTGCGGTCATCTCTGGGGCCAACGTCCTGACTTTC	CATSAVISGANVLTF
TRBV5-6	TRBJ2-2	NA	TRBD1	TGTGCCAGCAGCCTCCTGGCGGGACAGGGGGCCGGGGAGCTGTTTTTT	CASSLLAGQGAGELFF
TRBV30	TRBJ2-3	NA	TRBD1	TGTGCCTGGGTGACAGGGGGCGCAGATACGCAGTATTTT	CAWVTGGADTQYF
TRBV10-2	TRBJ1-6	NA	NA	TGCGCCAGCAGTGAGTGGACTGAGGATTCACCCCTCCACTTT	CASSEWTEDSPLHF
TRBV9	TRBJ2-7	NA	TRBD2	TGTGCCAGCACGAACGGGGGGACGGCTAAAGAGGAGCAGTACTTC	CASTNGGTAKEEQYF
TRBV4-1	TRBJ2-3	NA	TRBD2	TGCGCCAGCAGCCAGCGGGGGGCCGCGGATACGCAGTATTTT	CASSQRGAADTQYF
TRBV6-5	TRBJ2-7	NA	NA	TGTGCCAGCACCAGCCGGGGTAGTAGTTCCTACGAGCAGTACTTC	CASTSRGSSSYEQYF
TRBV7-2	TRBJ1-5	NA	NA	TGTGCCAGCAGCTTACTAGGACAATTCGGTCAGCCCCAGCATTTT	CASSLLGQFGQPQHF